This entry lists 6 T cell receptor beta chains sequenced from one sample in a study of cytomegalovirus exposure and HLA in healthy donors. The PCR made use of 60 Vbeta and 13 Jbeta primers. Clones were read by immunoSEQ multiplex PCR, and TCRdb kept only the in-frame ones, dropping some. The data show almost 200,000 clones, roughly 77% seen once. Sequenced: PBMCs. These receptors all stem from a male donor in good health and CMV-seropositive.

The genes are TRBV14 and TRBJ2-5, with no clear D. This CDR3 has 15 amino acids. The V end lost 3 bases, the J end lost 2 bases, and 13 bases lay between the germline ends. CDR1 and CDR2 from the germline V gene are SGHDN and FVKESK. This CDR3 reads CASSHLPRGQETQYF. The DNA of the CDR3 is TGTGCCAGCAGCCATCTGCCTCGAGGTCAAGAGACCCAGTACTTC.

The chain employs TRBV29-1 and TRBJ2-7, with D uncertain. V was clipped by 7 bases and J by 2 bases, with 9 bases between them. The CDR3 is made up of 11 amino acids. Germline V gene sequence: CDR1 SQVTM, CDR2 ANQGSEA. The CDR3 sequence is CSATVPYEQYF. CDR3 nucleotides: TGCAGCGCTACCGTTCCCTACGAGCAGTACTTC.

This clone was seen more than once but under ten times. This rearrangement joins TRBV9 to TRBJ2-1; D is possibly TRBD2 (7 bases). This CDR3 region has 13 residues. Germline V gene lookup returns CDR1 SGDLS and CDR2 YYNGEE. V dropped 4 bases and J dropped 9 bases, with 14 bases sitting between them. The chain's CDR3 is CASSPGGLGEQFF. The DNA of the CDR3 is TGTGCCAGCAGCCCGGGGGGCCTGGGTGAGCAGTTCTTC.

This clone showed up just a few times. This chain links TRBV16 with TRBJ1-4; 10 bases are shared with TRBD1. Per the germline V gene, CDR1 is KGHSY and CDR2 is FQNENV. V lost 4 bases and J lost 7; bases outside the gene matches: 12. CDR3 length: 17 amino acids. The CDR3 DNA sequence: TGTGCCAGCAGCCCTCGGGACAGGGGCATTTTGAGTGAAAAACTGTTTTTT. Amino acid sequence: CASSPRDRGILSEKLFF.

Worth noting for this clone: This specimen includes other DNA sequences encoding the same CDR3. V gene TRBV9 combines with J gene TRBJ1-4; D may be TRBD1 (5 bases). Trimming stripped 0 bases from V and 7 bases from J, with 10 bases between. Germline-derived CDR1 and CDR2 are SGDLS and YYNGEE. CDR3 length: 14 amino acids. CDR3 nucleotides: TGTGCCAGCAGCGTAGGCCAGGGAGGTGAAAAACTGTTTTTT. It codes for CASSVGQGGEKLFF.

The chain has TRBV27 and TRBJ2-7, with a weak D call TRBD1 (6 bases). Per the germline V gene, CDR1 is MNHEY and CDR2 is SMNVEV (reference sequence). The CDR3 runs 16 residues. The V end lost 5 bases, the J end lost 0 bases, and 17 bases lay between the germline ends. The DNA for the CDR3 is TGTGCCAGCAGTCTCCAGGGACATCGGGGCTCCTACGAGCAGTACTTC. It is translated as CASSLQGHRGSYEQYF.